The clone carrying this T cell receptor (beta chain) was counted only a few times. Per the original methods: Amplification with reference gene primers provided the estimates of nucleated cell counts. Clones were sequenced by immunoSEQ multiplex PCR, and TCRdb holds only the in-frame ones, with some missing. The D gene and trimming were derived from the DNA, and the V and J assignments and clone size from that table. The sample yields under 200,000 clones, 85% to 90% seen once. Germline V gene lookup returns CDR1 LNHDA and CDR2 SQIVND (reference sequence). Deletions cut 2 bases from V and 2 bases from J, with 9 bases between. This CDR3 has 14 amino acids. The sample comes from a study of blood T cell repertoires in COVID-19. Study-wide context: The United States, Italy and Spain supplied acute and convalescent COVID-19 samples. From T cells, B-cell-depleted T cells, or PBMCs came the material, which was cDNA or gDNA.

The sequence came from a man aged 18 to 35 with acute or convalescent COVID-19. Sample: peripheral blood. The chain carries TRBV19 and TRBJ1-2; TRBD1 is a possible D gene (6 bases). The CDR3 bases are TGTGCCAGTAGTATAACAGGGAAGAACTATGGCTACACCTTC. The encoded protein is CASSITGKNYGYTF. Supplemented by reference TRBV19 and TRBJ1-2, the full variable domain reads DGGITQSPKYLFRKEGQNVTLSCEQNLNHDAMYWYRQDPGQGLRLIYYSQIVNDFQKGDIAEGYSVSREKKESFPLTVTSAQKNPTAFYLCASSITGKNYGYTFGSGTRLTVV.